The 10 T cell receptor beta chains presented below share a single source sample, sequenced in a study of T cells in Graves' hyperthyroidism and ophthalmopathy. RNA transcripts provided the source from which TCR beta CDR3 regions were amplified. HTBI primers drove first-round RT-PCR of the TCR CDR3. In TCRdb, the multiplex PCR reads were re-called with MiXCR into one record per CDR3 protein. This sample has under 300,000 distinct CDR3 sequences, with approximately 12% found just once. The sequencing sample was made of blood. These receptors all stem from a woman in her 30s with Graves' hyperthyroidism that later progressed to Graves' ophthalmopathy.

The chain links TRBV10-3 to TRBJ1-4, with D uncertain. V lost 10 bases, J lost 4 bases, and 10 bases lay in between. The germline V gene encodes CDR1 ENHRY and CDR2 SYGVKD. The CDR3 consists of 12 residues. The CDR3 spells CATSGINEKLFF. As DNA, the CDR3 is TGTGCCACATCTGGTATTAATGAAAAACTGTTTTTT.

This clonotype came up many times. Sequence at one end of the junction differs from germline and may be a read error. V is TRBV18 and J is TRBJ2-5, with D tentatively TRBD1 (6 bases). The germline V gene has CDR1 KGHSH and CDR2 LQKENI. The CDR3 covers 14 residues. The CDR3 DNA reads TGTGCCAGCTCACCACCGGGGGCCCAAGGGACCCAGTACTTC. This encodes CASSPPGAQGTQYF.

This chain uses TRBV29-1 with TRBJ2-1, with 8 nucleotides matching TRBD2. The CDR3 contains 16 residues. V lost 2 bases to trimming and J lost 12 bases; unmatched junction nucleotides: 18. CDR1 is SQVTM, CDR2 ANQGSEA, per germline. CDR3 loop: CSVETSGDTLQLAQFF. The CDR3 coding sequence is TGCAGCGTTGAAACTAGCGGAGATACCCTACAATTGGCGCAGTTCTTC.

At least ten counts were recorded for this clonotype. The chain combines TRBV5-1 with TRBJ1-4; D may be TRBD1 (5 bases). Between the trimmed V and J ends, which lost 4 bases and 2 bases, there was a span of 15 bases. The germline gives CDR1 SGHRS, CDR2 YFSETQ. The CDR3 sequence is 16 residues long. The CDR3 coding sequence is TGCGCCAGCAGCACCGGGACGGGGAGGACTAATGAAAAACTGTTTTTT. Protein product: CASSTGTGRTNEKLFF.

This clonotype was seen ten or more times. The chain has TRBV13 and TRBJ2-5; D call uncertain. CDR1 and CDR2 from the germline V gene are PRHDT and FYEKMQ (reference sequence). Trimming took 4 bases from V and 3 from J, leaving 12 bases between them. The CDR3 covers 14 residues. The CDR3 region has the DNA TGTGCCAGCAGCTCGAGGACGGTGGAAGAGACCCAGTACTTC. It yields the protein CASSSRTVEETQYF.

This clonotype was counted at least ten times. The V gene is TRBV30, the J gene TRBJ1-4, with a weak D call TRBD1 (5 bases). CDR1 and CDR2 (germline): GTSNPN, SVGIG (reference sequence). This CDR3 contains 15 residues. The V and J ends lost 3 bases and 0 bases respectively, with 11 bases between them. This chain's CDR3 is CAWSFSGATNEKLFF. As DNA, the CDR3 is TGTGCCTGGAGCTTCTCGGGGGCAACTAATGAAAAACTGTTTTTT.

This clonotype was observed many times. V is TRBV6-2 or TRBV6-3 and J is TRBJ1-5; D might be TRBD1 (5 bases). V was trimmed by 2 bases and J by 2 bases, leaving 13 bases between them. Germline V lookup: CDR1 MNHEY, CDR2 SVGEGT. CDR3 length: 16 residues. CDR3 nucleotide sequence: TGTGCCAGCAGTTACCGCCCCGGGGGGGGCAATCAGCCCCAGCATTTT. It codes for CASSYRPGGGNQPQHF.

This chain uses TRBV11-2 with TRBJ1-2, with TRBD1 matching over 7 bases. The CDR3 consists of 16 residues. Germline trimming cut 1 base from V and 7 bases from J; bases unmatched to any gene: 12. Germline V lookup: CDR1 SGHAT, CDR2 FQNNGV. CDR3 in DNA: TGTGCCAGCAGCTTAGCGTCTCAGGGGGTCTTAGGTGGCTACACCTTC. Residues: CASSLASQGVLGGYTF.

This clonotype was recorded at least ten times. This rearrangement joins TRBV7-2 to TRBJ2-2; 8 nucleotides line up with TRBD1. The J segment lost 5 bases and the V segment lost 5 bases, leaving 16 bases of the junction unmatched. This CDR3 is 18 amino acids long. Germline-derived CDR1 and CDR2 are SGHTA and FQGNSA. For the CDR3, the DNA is TGTGCCAGCAGCGGCAGGACAGGGAAAAAATTTTTTACCGGGGAGCTGTTTTTT. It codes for CASSGRTGKKFFTGELFF. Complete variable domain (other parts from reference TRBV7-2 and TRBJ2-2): GAGVSQSPSNKVTEKGKDVELRCDPISGHTALYWYRQSLGQGLEFLIYFQGNSAPDKSGLPSDRFSAERTGGSVSTLTIQRTQQEDSAVYLCASSGRTGKKFFTGELFFGEGSRLTVL.

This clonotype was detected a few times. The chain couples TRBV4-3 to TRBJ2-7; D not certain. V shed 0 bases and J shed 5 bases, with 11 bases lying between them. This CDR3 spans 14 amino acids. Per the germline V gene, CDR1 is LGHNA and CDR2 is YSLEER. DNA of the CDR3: TGCGCCAGCAGCCAAGAACCGGGCTCGGACGAGCAGTACTTC. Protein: CASSQEPGSDEQYF.